Below, 6 T cell receptor beta chains from the same sample are listed, as sequenced in a study of T cell repertoires in cytomegalovirus infection. TCRdb processed the reads anew with MiXCR; each CDR3 protein has one entry. The data hold roughly 190,000 distinct CDR3 sequences, with nearly 9.5% observed a single time. The sequenced sample consisted of PBMCs. These receptors originate from a human donor in good health (CMV status not recorded). Some clones in this sample may be carry-over from other donors' samples.

At least ten counts were recorded for this clonotype. The chain uses TRBV7-6 and TRBJ1-4, with 8 nucleotides matching TRBD1. After removal of 5 bases from V and 0 bases from J, the junction contained 2 bases not matched to a gene. CDR3 length: 15 amino acids. In germline, CDR1 is SGHVS, CDR2 FNYEAQ. The CDR3 coding sequence is TGTGCCAGCAGCGCGACAGGGGCAACTAATGAAAAACTGTTTTTT. This codes for CASSATGATNEKLFF.

The chain recombines TRBV12-3 or TRBV12-4 with TRBJ2-3, with D possibly TRBD2 on 6 matching bases. The CDR3 is 14 residues long. Deletions cut 6 bases from V and 0 bases from J, with 10 bases between. The CDR3 loop reads CASSPRGSTDTQYF. The CDR3, as DNA: TGTGCCAGCAGCCCACGGGGGAGCACAGATACGCAGTATTTT.

J is TRBJ2-1 and V is TRBV5-1; the match to TRBD2 covers 12 bases. J gave up 9 bases and V 4 bases, and 8 bases lay outside the gene matches. CDR3 length: 15 amino acids. Germline V gene sequence: CDR1 SGHRS, CDR2 YFSETQ. This CDR3 is CASSPLAGGPREQFF. The CDR3 DNA is TGCGCCAGCAGCCCGCTAGCGGGGGGGCCGCGTGAGCAGTTCTTC.

This clonotype has just a few counts. The J gene is TRBJ2-3, the V gene TRBV4-3, with TRBD2 identical over 11 bases. CDR3 length: 18 amino acids. Germline V CDR1 and CDR2: LGHNA, YSLEER. V dropped 0 bases and J dropped 2; count of bases not matched to a gene: 7. This chain's CDR3 is CASSQDYGSGGVTDTQYF. The CDR3 DNA reads TGCGCCAGCAGCCAAGATTATGGTAGCGGGGGGGTCACAGATACGCAGTATTTT.

This clonotype was picked up many times. The chain recombines TRBV28 with TRBJ2-1; no reliable D call. Germline CDR1 reads MDHEN; CDR2 reads SYDVKM. V was cut by 5 bases and J by 4 bases, with 6 bases left in between. This CDR3 has 12 residues. For the CDR3, the DNA is TGTGCCAGCAGTCTAAAGTACAATGAGCAGTTCTTC. Translating gives CASSLKYNEQFF.

The table lists this clonotype with many counts. The chain is built from TRBV7-2 and TRBJ1-2, with 8 nucleotides matching TRBD1. The V and J ends lost 2 bases and 5 bases, in that order; junction bases with no gene match: 28. The length of the CDR3 is 22 residues. Germline CDR1 is SGHTA and CDR2 is FQGNSA. The CDR3 coding sequence is TGTGCCAGCAGCTTACCGTTTCGAATCGCAGGGACAGGCCTTAAGAACCCTTATGGCTACACCTTC. This encodes CASSLPFRIAGTGLKNPYGYTF.